This TCR beta chain was documented in a study of T-cell reconstitution after alpha-beta-depleted transplantation in children. The CDR3 runs to 14 residues. Germline CDR1 SGHTA, CDR2 FQGNSA. Only a few counts were recorded for this clonotype. One end of the junction fails to match germline, which may point to a read error. Preparation of the TCRbeta library was carried out with unique molecular identifiers. TCRdb processed the PCR reads anew with MiXCR; each CDR3 protein has one entry. The data hold around 680,000 distinct CDR3 sequences, with approximately 15% observed a single time. Sample: PBMCs from the stem cell graft donor, taken from the stem cell graft. The V and J genes are TRBV7-2 and TRBJ1-1; no clear D gene. This clonotype was obtained from a human donor who donated a stem cell graft to a child with acute myeloid leukemia. The DNA of the CDR3 is TGTGCCAGCAGTTTAGCTCAGGACCCTCCGTCGGCTTTCTTT. Its protein is CASSLAQDPPSAFF.